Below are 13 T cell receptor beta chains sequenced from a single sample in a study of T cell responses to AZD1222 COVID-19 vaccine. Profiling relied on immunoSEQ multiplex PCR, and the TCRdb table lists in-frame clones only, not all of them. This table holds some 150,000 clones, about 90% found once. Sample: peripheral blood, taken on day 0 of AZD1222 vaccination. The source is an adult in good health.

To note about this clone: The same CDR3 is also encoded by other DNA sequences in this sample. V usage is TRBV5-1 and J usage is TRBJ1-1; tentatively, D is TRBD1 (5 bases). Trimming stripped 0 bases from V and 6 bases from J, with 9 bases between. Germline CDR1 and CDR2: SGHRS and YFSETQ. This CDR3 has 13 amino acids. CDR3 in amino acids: CASSLDQGAEAFF. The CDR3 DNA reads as TGCGCCAGCAGCTTGGATCAGGGAGCTGAAGCTTTCTTT.

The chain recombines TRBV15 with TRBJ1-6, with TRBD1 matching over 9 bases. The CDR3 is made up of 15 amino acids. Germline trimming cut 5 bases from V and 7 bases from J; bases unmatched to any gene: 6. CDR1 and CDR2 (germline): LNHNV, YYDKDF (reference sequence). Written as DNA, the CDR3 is TGTGCCACCAGCGGCACAGGGGGCGGCAATTCACCCCTCCACTTT. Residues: CATSGTGGGNSPLHF.

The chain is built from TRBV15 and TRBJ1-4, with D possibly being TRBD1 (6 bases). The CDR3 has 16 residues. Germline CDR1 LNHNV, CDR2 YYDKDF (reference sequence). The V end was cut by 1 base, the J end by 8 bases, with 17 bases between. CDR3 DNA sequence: TGTGCCACCAGCAGAGCGGGGAACAGGGCGGGGGAAAAACTGTTTTTT. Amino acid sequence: CATSRAGNRAGEKLFF. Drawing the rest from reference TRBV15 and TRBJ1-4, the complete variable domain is DAMVIQNPRYQVTQFGKPVTLSCSQTLNHNVMYWYQQKSSQAPKLLFHYYDKDFNNEADTPDNFQSRRPNTSFCFLDIRSPGLGDTAMYLCATSRAGNRAGEKLFFGSGTQLSVL.

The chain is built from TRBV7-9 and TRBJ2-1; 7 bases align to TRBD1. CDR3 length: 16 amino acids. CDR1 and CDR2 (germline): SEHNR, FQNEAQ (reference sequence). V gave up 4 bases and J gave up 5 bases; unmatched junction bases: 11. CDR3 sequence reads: CASSSDGQALDNEQFF. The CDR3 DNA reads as TGTGCCAGCAGCTCGGATGGACAGGCCTTGGACAATGAGCAGTTCTTC.

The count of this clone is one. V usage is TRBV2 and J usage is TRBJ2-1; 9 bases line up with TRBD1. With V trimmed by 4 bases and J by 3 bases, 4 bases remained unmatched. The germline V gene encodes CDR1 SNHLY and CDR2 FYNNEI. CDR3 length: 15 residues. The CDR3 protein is CASSAWTGVYNEQFF. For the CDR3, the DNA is TGTGCCAGCAGTGCCTGGACAGGGGTCTACAATGAGCAGTTCTTC.

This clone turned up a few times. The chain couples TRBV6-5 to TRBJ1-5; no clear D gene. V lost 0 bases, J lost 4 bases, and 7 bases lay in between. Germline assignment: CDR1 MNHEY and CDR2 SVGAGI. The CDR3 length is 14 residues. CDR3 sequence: CASSYSGRNQPQHF. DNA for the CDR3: TGTGCCAGCAGTTACTCGGGCAGAAATCAGCCCCAGCATTTT.

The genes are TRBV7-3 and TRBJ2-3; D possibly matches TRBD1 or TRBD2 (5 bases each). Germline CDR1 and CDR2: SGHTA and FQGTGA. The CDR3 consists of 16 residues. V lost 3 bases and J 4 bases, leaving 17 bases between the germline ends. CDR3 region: CASSFAPGPTSDTQYF. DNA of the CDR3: TGTGCCAGCAGCTTCGCTCCGGGACCCACGTCAGATACGCAGTATTTT.

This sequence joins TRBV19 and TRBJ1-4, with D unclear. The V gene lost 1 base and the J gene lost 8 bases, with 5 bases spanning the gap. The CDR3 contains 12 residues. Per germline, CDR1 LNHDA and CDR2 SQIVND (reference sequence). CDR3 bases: TGTGCCAGTAGTATAGTCTCCGAAAAACTGTTTTTT. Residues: CASSIVSEKLFF.

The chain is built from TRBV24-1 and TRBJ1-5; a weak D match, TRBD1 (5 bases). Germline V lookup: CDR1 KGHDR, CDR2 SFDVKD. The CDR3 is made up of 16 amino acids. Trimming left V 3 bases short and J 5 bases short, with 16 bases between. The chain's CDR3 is CATSDQDGRADQPQHF. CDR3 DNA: TGTGCCACCAGTGATCAGGACGGCAGGGCCGATCAGCCCCAGCATTTT.

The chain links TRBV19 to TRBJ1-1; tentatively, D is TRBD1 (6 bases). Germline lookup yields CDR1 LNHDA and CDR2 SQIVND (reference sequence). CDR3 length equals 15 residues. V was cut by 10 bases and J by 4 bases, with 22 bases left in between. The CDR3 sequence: CATCRQGILSTEAFF. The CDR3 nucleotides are TGTGCCACCTGCCGGCAGGGGATCCTTAGCACTGAAGCTTTCTTT.

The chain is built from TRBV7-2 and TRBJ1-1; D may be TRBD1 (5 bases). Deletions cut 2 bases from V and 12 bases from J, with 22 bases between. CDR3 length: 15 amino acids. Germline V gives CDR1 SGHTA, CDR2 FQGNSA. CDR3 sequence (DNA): TGTGCCAGCAGCTTAAAGAGGACAAGGGAGGGACGACCTTTCTTT. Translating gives CASSLKRTREGRPFF.

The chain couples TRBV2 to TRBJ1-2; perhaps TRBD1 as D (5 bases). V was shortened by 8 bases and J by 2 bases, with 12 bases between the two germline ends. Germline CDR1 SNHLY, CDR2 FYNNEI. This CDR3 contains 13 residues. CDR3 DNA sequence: TGTGCCAGCGAGACGCAGGGAAACTATGGCTACACCTTC. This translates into CASETQGNYGYTF.

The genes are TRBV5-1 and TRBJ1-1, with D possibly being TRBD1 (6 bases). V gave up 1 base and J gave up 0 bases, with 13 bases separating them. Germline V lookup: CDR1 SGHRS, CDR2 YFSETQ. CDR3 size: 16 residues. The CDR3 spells CASSLYGGAVNTEAFF. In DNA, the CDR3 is TGCGCCAGCAGCTTGTACGGGGGGGCCGTGAACACTGAAGCTTTCTTT.